This T cell receptor beta chain was profiled in a study of memory CD4+ T cells and cytomegalovirus serostatus (dated by TCRdb to the late 2010s). Turning to the overall study: The cohort included approximately 35 healthy adults from Belgium, of whom 9 were CMV seropositive and 24 were CMV seronegative. The study sequenced CD4+ memory TCRbeta repertoires of a Belgian cohort with known cytomegalovirus serostatus to replicate a published TCR-based CMV serostatus classifier. Beyond this particular receptor, the publication reports: Only CD4+CD45RO+ memory cells were sequenced, unlike the original study, which covered naive and memory CD4+ and CD8+ populations. The results were read as suggesting that the CMV-associated TCR signature is, for the most part, present in the CD4+ memory repertoire. A median bootstrapped AUC of 0.95 with a 95% CI of 0.76-1.00 was achieved on the Belgian cohort by the original-framework classifier. Of about 180 previously reported CMV-associated TCRbeta sequences, around 67 appeared in the CD4+ memory repertoires, each in one to five individuals. For CMV serostatus prediction, a median bootstrapped AUC of 0.95 was reached with the original framework, and a median bootstrapped AUC of approximately 0.89 was reached with a US-trained random forest.

Genomic DNA was extracted from sorted cells with the Quick-DNA Microprep Kit. Amplification of TCRbeta DNA was done with the immunoSEQ hsTCRbeta kit, following the protocol from the manufacturer. TCRbeta libraries were sequenced on an Illumina MiSeq instrument. The paper's data handling went like this. Removing out-of-frame sequences left under 2.5 million distinct TCRbeta sequences, an average of approximately 61,000 per individual. Each individual was scored using the number of approximately 160 previously reported CMV-associated TCRbeta sequences that the individual carried and the total number of productive distinct TCRbeta sequences. A beta-binomial model was reimplemented in Python, and scikit-learn random forests with default parameters were trained on US cohort data. Classifier performance on the Belgian cohort was reported as the median AUC with percentile confidence intervals calculated over 10,000 bootstrap iterations. Not all clones reach the TCRdb copy of this immuneACCESS table, which keeps in-frame sequences only. Checked studies attribute under half of the gap to unresolved V genes and leave the rest unexplained. V and J calls plus clone size are reproduced from that table; the DNA served to infer D and trimming. The sample data list about 58,000 clones, and roughly 85% of these were observed just once. The ten largest clones take up 0.5% of the sample.

Reading from cysteine to phenylalanine, the CDR3 counts 12 amino acids. Here the CDR3 DNA is all that survives: 36 bases in frame from base 1. A FACSAria II was used to sort memory CD4+ T cells, defined as single viable CD3+CD4+CD8-CD45RO+ cells. CMV serostatus was determined using a Roche Elecsys assay that detects serum IgG against CMV pp150, pp28, p38 and p52. Following thawing, total CD4+ T cells were enriched through positive selection using CD4 magnetic microbeads. The samples came from a separate study whose specific focus was interrogating the CD4+ T cell memory repertoire. Following standard operating procedures, peripheral blood mononuclear cells were isolated and cryopreserved, while serum was kept at -80 degrees C. Staining used CD3-PerCP (BW264/56), CD4-APC (RPA-T4), CD45RO-PE (UCHT1) and CD8-Pacific Orange (3B5) antibodies, with Sytox blue excluding non-viable cells. With regard to this clone: The clone's antigen remains unknown. No base-level quality is on record; no much larger clone is a single base apart.

The receptor's source is an adult in good health and CMV-seronegative. Some clones in this sample may be carry-over from other donors' samples. Source material: memory CD4+ T cells from blood. The V and J segments used are TRBV21-1 and TRBJ2-7; the table assigns TRBD1, which was not confirmed against the DNA. TRBV21-1 has pseudogene status. The nucleotide sequence is given as TGTGCCAGGGTCCGGGACAAGTACGAGCAGTACTTC. This sequence encodes CARVRDKYEQYF.